The 22 T cell receptor beta chains below come from one sample, sequenced in a study of T cell changes during pregnancy in multiple sclerosis. The table came from immunoSEQ multiplex PCR; TCRdb's copy has only in-frame clones and leaves some out. The sample has tens of thousands of clones, around 90% seen once; the top ten hold 1.5% to 2%. Sequenced material: peripheral blood, taken in the first trimester of pregnancy. These receptors were taken from a female donor in good health, enrolled as a control in a pregnancy study.

V gene TRBV5-4 combines with J gene TRBJ2-5; TRBD1 might be the D (6 bases). The CDR3 covers 15 residues. V gave up 4 bases and J gave up 0 bases, with 13 bases separating them. Germline values: CDR1 SGHNT, CDR2 YYREEE (reference sequence). The CDR3 sequence is CASSPQGMYQETQYF. The DNA for the CDR3 is TGTGCCAGCAGCCCTCAGGGGATGTACCAAGAGACCCAGTACTTC.

The rearrangement links TRBV6-5 to TRBJ1-3, with TRBD1 as a possible D gene (5 bases). Per the germline V gene, CDR1 is MNHEY and CDR2 is SVGAGI. The CDR3 is made up of 16 amino acids. Trimming stripped 0 bases from V and 4 bases from J, with 13 bases between. This CDR3 reads CASSYSSGTTGNTIYF. In DNA, the CDR3 is TGTGCCAGCAGTTACTCGAGCGGGACCACAGGAAACACCATATATTTT.

The CDR3 reads CASSYSEGSGANVLTF. DNA for the CDR3: TGTGCCAGCAGTTACTCAGAGGGATCCGGGGCCAACGTCCTGACTTTC. The chain carries TRBV6-5 and TRBJ2-6; weak D call: TRBD2 (5 bases). V lost 0 bases and J lost 4, with 10 bases in between. Germline V lookup: CDR1 MNHEY, CDR2 SVGAGI. The CDR3 is made up of 16 amino acids.

The genes are TRBV29-1 and TRBJ2-1; TRBD2 matches at 8 bases. Germline loops: CDR1 SQVTM, CDR2 ANQGSEA. The CDR3 spans 16 residues. V lost 4 bases and J lost 6; bases outside the gene matches: 14. CDR3 region: CSVGGTGTSGINEQFF. DNA of the CDR3: TGCAGCGTTGGAGGTACCGGGACTAGTGGGATCAATGAGCAGTTCTTC.

The chain is built from TRBV5-1 and TRBJ2-3; 8 bases agree with TRBD1. With 4 bases clipped from V and 3 bases from J, the junction kept 19 bases outside the gene matches. Germline CDR1 is SGHRS and CDR2 is YFSETQ. The CDR3 spans 19 residues. CDR3 nucleotide sequence: TGCGCCAGCAGCCAAAGGGGGACAGGATTCGGTTTGGGGACAGATACGCAGTATTTT. Translating gives CASSQRGTGFGLGTDTQYF.

This sequence joins TRBV21-1 and TRBJ1-3. TRBV21-1 is assigned pseudogene status. The CDR3 has 20 amino acids. The CDR3 nucleotides are TGTGCCAGCAGCAAAGCCGACCGGGGGGGCCAGGCGCTCTCTGGAAACACCATATATTTT. The encoded protein is CASSKADRGGQALSGNTIYF.

The CDR3 is CASSATGWGTEAFF. The CDR3 nucleotides are TGTGCCAGCAGTGCAACAGGATGGGGCACTGAAGCTTTCTTT. The rearrangement links TRBV28 to TRBJ1-1; D is perhaps TRBD1 (5 bases). V shed 5 bases and J shed 4 bases, with 14 bases lying between them. Per the germline V gene, CDR1 is MDHEN and CDR2 is SYDVKM. CDR3 size: 14 residues. The full variable domain, completed using reference TRBV28 and TRBJ1-1, is DVKVTQSSRYLVKRTGEKVFLECVQDMDHENMFWYRQDPGLGLRLIYFSYDVKMKEKGDIPEGYSVSREKKERFSLILESASTNQTSMYLCASSATGWGTEAFFGQGTRLTVV.

This rearrangement joins TRBV11-1 to TRBJ2-7; D is unclear. The CDR3 contains 16 residues. Trimming stripped 4 bases from V and 2 bases from J, with 18 bases between. Germline CDR1 and CDR2: SGHAT and FQDESV (reference sequence). The CDR3 DNA sequence: TGTGCCAGCAGCTCCCGTTTTTCGAGCGACCCCTACGAGCAGTACTTC. Residues: CASSSRFSSDPYEQYF.

V is TRBV6-5 and J is TRBJ2-1; D unclear. CDR3 length: 15 amino acids. Trimming took 5 bases from V and 0 from J, leaving 11 bases between them. Germline V gene sequence: CDR1 MNHEY, CDR2 SVGAGI. The CDR3 sequence is CASSRYYSSYNEQFF. The CDR3 DNA follows: TGTGCCAGCAGTCGATATTACAGCTCCTACAATGAGCAGTTCTTC.

This sequence joins TRBV4-1 and TRBJ1-2; 8 bases align to TRBD1. J was trimmed by 8 bases and V by 1 base; bases with no gene match: 6. Germline V gene data show CDR1 as MGHRA and CDR2 as YSYEKL. CDR3 length: 14 residues. In DNA form, the CDR3 reads TGCGCCAGCAGCCAAGGGACAGGGACGGGAGGCTACACCTTC. Residues: CASSQGTGTGGYTF.

This clone was recorded only once. CDR3 in amino acids: CASSEQGFNTEAFF. The DNA of the CDR3 is TGTGCCAGCAGTGAACAGGGATTCAACACTGAAGCTTTCTTT. This chain links TRBV2 with TRBJ1-1, with D tentatively TRBD1 (5 bases). The CDR3 runs to 14 residues. V was clipped by 2 bases and J by 2 bases, with 9 bases between them. Germline V gives CDR1 SNHLY, CDR2 FYNNEI.

J is TRBJ2-1 and V is TRBV5-1, with 7 bases identical to TRBD2. This CDR3 is built from 16 residues. V was pared by 0 bases and J by 6 bases, with 9 bases of the junction left unmatched. From germline, CDR1 is SGHRS and CDR2 YFSETQ. The CDR3 here is CASSLVSSGIINEQFF. The DNA of the CDR3 is TGCGCCAGCAGCTTGGTTTCCAGCGGGATAATCAATGAGCAGTTCTTC.

The V call is TRBV27, the J call TRBJ2-7, with D possibly being TRBD2 (6 bases). This CDR3 contains 15 residues. V shed 0 bases and J shed 3 bases, with 12 bases lying between them. Germline V gene sequence: CDR1 MNHEY, CDR2 SMNVEV (reference sequence). CDR3 amino acids: CASSLSLPGSYEQYF. CDR3 nucleotide sequence: TGTGCCAGCAGTTTATCTCTCCCCGGGAGCTACGAGCAGTACTTC.

The gene calls are TRBV25-1 and TRBJ2-1; TRBD2 is a possible D gene (6 bases). Germline V gives CDR1 MGHDK, CDR2 SYGVNS. V was cut by 4 bases and J by 2 bases, with 9 bases left in between. The CDR3 spans 14 residues. The DNA for the CDR3 is TGTGCCAGCAGTGGCGGACTAACCTACAATGAGCAGTTCTTC. Its protein product is CASSGGLTYNEQFF. The full variable domain, with the rest looked up from reference TRBV25-1 and TRBJ2-1, is EADIYQTPRYLVIGTGKKITLECSQTMGHDKMYWYQQDPGMELHLIHYSYGVNSTEKGDLSSESTVSRIRTEHFPLTLESARPSHTSQYLCASSGGLTYNEQFFGPGTRLTVL.

The chain links TRBV15 to TRBJ2-3; D gene unclear. The germline V gene encodes CDR1 LNHNV and CDR2 YYDKDF (reference sequence). V gave up 0 bases and J gave up 3 bases, with 10 bases separating them. The CDR3 consists of 15 residues. This CDR3 is CATSRDPILTDTQYF. CDR3 nucleotides: TGTGCCACCAGCAGAGATCCTATCCTAACAGATACGCAGTATTTT. The whole variable domain, filled in from reference TRBV15 and TRBJ2-3, reads DAMVIQNPRYQVTQFGKPVTLSCSQTLNHNVMYWYQQKSSQAPKLLFHYYDKDFNNEADTPDNFQSRRPNTSFCFLDIRSPGLGDTAMYLCATSRDPILTDTQYFGPGTRLTVL.

The chain carries TRBV7-6 and TRBJ2-3; the D gene is possibly TRBD2 (6 bases). V lost 5 bases, J lost 8 bases, and 20 bases lay in between. The germline CDR1 and CDR2 sequences are SGHVS and FNYEAQ. This CDR3 contains 15 residues. The CDR3 loop is CASSARERASGTQYF. The CDR3 region has the DNA TGTGCCAGCAGCGCCCGGGAGCGGGCCTCGGGTACGCAGTATTTT. The entire variable domain, with the rest obtained from reference TRBV7-6 and TRBJ2-3, is as follows: GAGVSQSPRYKVTKRGQDVALRCDPISGHVSLYWYRQALGQGPEFLTYFNYEAQQDKSGLPNDRFSAERPEGSISTLTIQRTEQRDSAMYRCASSARERASGTQYFGPGTRLTVL.

CDR3 nucleotides: TGTGCCACCAGCAGAGATAGAGGGAACTATGGCTACACCTTC. Translation: CATSRDRGNYGYTF. The J gene is TRBJ1-2, the V gene TRBV15; D unclear. V was trimmed by 0 bases and J by 2 bases, leaving 7 bases between them. CDR1 and CDR2 from the germline V gene are LNHNV and YYDKDF (reference sequence). The CDR3 runs to 14 residues.

This chain joins TRBV6-4 and TRBJ2-3; TRBD2 matches at 11 bases. Germline V gene data show CDR1 as MRHNA and CDR2 as SNTAGT. The trim removed 2 bases at V and 3 bases at J, leaving 1 base unmatched. CDR3 length: 15 amino acids. CDR3 DNA sequence: TGTGCCAGCAGTGACAGGACTAGCGGGACAGATACGCAGTATTTT. Translated: CASSDRTSGTDTQYF.

The J gene is TRBJ2-2, the V gene TRBV6-6, with 7 bases that match TRBD2. After removal of 0 bases from V and 5 bases from J, the junction contained 6 bases not matched to a gene. CDR1 is MNHNY, CDR2 SVGAGI, per germline (reference sequence). The CDR3 is made up of 16 amino acids. The CDR3 DNA reads as TGTGCCAGCAGTTACTCGATTTTGGGGGGGACCGGGGAGCTGTTTTTT. Residues: CASSYSILGGTGELFF.

The chain couples TRBV2 to TRBJ2-1, with TRBD2 matching over 13 bases. This CDR3 region has 15 residues. Germline V gene sequence: CDR1 SNHLY, CDR2 FYNNEI. Unmatched junction bases numbered 1, after V lost 6 bases and J lost 2 bases. The CDR3 sequence: CASSGLAGAYNEQFF. The DNA of the CDR3 is TGTGCCAGCAGCGGACTAGCGGGAGCCTACAATGAGCAGTTCTTC. Filled out from reference TRBV2 and TRBJ2-1, the complete variable domain reads EPEVTQTPSHQVTQMGQEVILRCVPISNHLYFYWYRQILGQKVEFLVSFYNNEISEKSEIFDDQFSVERPDGSNFTLKIRSTKLEDSAMYFCASSGLAGAYNEQFFGPGTRLTVL.

This clone was detected a few times. This rearrangement joins TRBV6-5 to TRBJ2-2; 7 bases agree with TRBD2. Germline values: CDR1 MNHEY, CDR2 SVGAGI. This CDR3 comprises 15 residues. V was pared by 6 bases and J by 4 bases, with 8 bases of the junction left unmatched. CDR3 residues: CASRPRDYATGELFF. The CDR3 DNA is TGTGCCAGCAGGCCCCGGGACTATGCCACCGGGGAGCTGTTTTTT.

The J gene is TRBJ1-2, the V gene TRBV2; possible D gene TRBD1, 6 bases. Germline V lookup: CDR1 SNHLY, CDR2 FYNNEI. This CDR3 spans 13 amino acids. With 7 bases removed from V and 2 bases from J, the gap between germline ends came to 11 bases. CDR3 sequence (DNA): TGTGCCAGCACCGGGGGGCCAAACTATGGCTACACCTTC. Protein: CASTGGPNYGYTF.